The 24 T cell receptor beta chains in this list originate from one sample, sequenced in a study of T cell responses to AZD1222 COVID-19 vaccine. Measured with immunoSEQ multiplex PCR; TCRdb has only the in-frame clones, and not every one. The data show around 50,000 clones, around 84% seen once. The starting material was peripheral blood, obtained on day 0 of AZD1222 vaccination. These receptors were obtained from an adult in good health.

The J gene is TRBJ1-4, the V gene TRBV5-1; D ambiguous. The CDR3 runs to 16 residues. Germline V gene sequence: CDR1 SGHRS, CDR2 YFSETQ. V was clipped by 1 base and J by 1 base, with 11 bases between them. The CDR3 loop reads CASSLNGERTNEKLFF. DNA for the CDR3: TGCGCCAGCAGCTTGAACGGGGAAAGAACTAATGAAAAACTGTTTTTT.

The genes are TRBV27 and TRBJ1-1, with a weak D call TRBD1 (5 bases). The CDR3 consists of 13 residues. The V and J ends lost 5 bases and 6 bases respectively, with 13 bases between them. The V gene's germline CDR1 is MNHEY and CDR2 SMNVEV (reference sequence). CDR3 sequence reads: CASSTRMGAEAFF. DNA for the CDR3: TGTGCCAGCAGTACACGCATGGGGGCTGAAGCTTTCTTT.

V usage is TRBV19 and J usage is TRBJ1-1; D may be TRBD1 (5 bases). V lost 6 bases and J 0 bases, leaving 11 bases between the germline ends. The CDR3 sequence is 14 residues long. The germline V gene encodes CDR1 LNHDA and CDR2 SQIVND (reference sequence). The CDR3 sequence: CASRGDALNTEAFF. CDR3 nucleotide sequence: TGTGCCAGTAGGGGGGATGCATTGAACACTGAAGCTTTCTTT.

CDR3 DNA: TGTGCCAGCAGCTTAGGCGGGGGAAAATCGCAGTACTTC. Amino acid sequence: CASSLGGGKSQYF. The rearrangement uses TRBV13 and TRBJ2-7; a possible D gene is TRBD2 (6 bases). Trimming stripped 0 bases from V and 9 bases from J, with 12 bases between. The CDR3 is 13 residues long. Germline lookup yields CDR1 PRHDT and CDR2 FYEKMQ (reference sequence).

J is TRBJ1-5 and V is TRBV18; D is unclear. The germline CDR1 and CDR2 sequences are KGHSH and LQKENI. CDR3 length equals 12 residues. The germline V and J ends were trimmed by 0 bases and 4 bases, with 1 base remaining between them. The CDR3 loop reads CASSPPNQPQHF. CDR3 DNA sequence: TGTGCCAGCTCACCACCGAATCAGCCCCAGCATTTT.

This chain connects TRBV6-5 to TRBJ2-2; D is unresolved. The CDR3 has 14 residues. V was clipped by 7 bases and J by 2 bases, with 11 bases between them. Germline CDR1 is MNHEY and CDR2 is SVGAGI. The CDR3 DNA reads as TGTGCCAGCATACGGGCCCAAAACACCGGGGAGCTGTTTTTT. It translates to CASIRAQNTGELFF.

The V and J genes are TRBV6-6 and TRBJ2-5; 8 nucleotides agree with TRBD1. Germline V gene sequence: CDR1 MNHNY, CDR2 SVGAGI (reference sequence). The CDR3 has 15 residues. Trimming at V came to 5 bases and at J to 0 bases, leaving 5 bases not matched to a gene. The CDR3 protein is CASSNDRGHQETQYF. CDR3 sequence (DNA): TGTGCCAGCAGTAACGACAGGGGACACCAAGAGACCCAGTACTTC.

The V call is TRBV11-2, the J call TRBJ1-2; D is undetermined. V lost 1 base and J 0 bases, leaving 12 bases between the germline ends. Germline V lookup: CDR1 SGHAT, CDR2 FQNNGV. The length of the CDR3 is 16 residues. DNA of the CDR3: TGTGCCAGCAGCTTAGTAACCAGGAAAGCTAACTATGGCTACACCTTC. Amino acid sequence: CASSLVTRKANYGYTF.

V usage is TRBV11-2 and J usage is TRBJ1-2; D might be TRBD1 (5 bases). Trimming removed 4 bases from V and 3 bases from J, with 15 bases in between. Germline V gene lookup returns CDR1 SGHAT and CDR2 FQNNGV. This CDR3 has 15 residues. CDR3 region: CASSSVQGYHYGYTF. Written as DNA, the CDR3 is TGTGCCAGCAGCTCGGTTCAGGGCTATCACTATGGCTACACCTTC.

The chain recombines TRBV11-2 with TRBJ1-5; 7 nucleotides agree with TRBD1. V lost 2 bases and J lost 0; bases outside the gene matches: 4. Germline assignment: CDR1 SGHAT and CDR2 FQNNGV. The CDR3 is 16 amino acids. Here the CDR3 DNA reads TGTGCCAGCAGCTTATATCCAGGGGGTAGCAATCAGCCCCAGCATTTT. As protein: CASSLYPGGSNQPQHF.

The CDR3 protein is CASRETGTSGPDTQYF. CDR3 in DNA: TGTGCCAGCAGAGAAACCGGGACTAGCGGACCAGATACGCAGTATTTT. The genes are TRBV6-1 and TRBJ2-3; 11 bases are a match to TRBD2. CDR3 size: 16 residues. With 6 bases clipped from V and 4 bases from J, the junction kept 9 bases outside the gene matches. Germline assignment: CDR1 MNHNS and CDR2 SASEGT.

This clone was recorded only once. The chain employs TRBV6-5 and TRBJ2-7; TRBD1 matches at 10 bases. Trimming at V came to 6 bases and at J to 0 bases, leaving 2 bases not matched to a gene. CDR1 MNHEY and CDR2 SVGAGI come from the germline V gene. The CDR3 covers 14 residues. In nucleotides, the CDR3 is TGTGCCAGCAGAGGGACAGGGGACTCCTACGAGCAGTACTTC. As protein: CASRGTGDSYEQYF.

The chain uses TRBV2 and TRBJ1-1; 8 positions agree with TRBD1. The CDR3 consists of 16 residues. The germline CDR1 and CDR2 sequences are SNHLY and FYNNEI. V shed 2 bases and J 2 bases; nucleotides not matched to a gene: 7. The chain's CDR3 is CASSERGTGGNTEAFF. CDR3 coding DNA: TGTGCCAGCAGTGAACGGGGGACAGGCGGAAACACTGAAGCTTTCTTT.

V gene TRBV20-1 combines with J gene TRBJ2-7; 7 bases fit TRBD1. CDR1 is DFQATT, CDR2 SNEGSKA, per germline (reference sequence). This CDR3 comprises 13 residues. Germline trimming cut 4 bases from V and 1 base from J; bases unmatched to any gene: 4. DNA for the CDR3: TGCAGTGCTAATGACAGGGTATCCTACGAGCAGTACTTC. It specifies CSANDRVSYEQYF.

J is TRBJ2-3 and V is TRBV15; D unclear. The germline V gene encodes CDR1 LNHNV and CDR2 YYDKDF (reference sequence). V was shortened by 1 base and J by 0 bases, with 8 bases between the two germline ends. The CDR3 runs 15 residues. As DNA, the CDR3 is TGTGCCACCAGCAGAGTCGGCGGTAGCACAGATACGCAGTATTTT. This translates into CATSRVGGSTDTQYF.

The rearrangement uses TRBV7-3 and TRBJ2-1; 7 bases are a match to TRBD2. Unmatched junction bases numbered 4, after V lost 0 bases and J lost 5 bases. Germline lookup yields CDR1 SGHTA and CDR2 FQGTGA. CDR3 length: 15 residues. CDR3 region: CASSLTSGSHNEQFF. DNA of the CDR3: TGTGCCAGCAGCTTAACTAGCGGGTCTCACAATGAGCAGTTCTTC.

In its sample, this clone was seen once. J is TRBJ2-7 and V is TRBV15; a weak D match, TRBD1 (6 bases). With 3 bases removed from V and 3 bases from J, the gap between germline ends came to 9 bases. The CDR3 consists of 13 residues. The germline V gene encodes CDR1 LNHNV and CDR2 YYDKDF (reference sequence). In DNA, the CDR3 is TGTGCCACCAGCAGTGGACAGAACTACGAGCAGTACTTC. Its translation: CATSSGQNYEQYF. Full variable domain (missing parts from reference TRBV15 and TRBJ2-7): DAMVIQNPRYQVTQFGKPVTLSCSQTLNHNVMYWYQQKSSQAPKLLFHYYDKDFNNEADTPDNFQSRRPNTSFCFLDIRSPGLGDTAMYLCATSSGQNYEQYFGPGTRLTVT.

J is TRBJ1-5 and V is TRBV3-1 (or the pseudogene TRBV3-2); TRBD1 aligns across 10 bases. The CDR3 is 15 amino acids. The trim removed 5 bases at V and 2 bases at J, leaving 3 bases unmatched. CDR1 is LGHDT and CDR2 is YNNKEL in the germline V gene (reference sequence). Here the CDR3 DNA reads TGTGCCAGCAGCACGACAGGGGGCGGCAATCAGCCCCAGCATTTT. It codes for CASSTTGGGNQPQHF.

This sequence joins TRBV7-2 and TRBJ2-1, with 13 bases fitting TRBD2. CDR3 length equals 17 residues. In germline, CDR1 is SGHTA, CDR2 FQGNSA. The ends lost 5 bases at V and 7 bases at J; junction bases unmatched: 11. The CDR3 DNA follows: TGTGCCAGCAGCCCCACAAGGACTAGCGGGGGAAGAAATGAGCAGTTCTTC. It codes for CASSPTRTSGGRNEQFF.

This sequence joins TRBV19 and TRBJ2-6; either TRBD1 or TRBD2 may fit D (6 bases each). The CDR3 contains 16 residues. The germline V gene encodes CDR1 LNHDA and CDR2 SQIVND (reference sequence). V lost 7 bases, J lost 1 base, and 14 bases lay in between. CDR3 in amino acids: CASKEGGFSGANVLTF. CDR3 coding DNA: TGTGCCAGTAAGGAGGGGGGCTTTTCTGGGGCCAACGTCCTGACTTTC. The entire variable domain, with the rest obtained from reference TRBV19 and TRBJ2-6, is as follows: DGGITQSPKYLFRKEGQNVTLSCEQNLNHDAMYWYRQDPGQGLRLIYYSQIVNDFQKGDIAEGYSVSREKKESFPLTVTSAQKNPTAFYLCASKEGGFSGANVLTFGAGSRLTVL.

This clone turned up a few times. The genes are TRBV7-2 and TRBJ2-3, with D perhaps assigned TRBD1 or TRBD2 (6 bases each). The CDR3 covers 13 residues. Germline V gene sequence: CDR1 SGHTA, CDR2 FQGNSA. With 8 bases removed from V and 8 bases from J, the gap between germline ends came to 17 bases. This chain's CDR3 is CASLLETGATQYF. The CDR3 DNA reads TGTGCCAGCCTACTTGAAACGGGGGCTACGCAGTATTTT.

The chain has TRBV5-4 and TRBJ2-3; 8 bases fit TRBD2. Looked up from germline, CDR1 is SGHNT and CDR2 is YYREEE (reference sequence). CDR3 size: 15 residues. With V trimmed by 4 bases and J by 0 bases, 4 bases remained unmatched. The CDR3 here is CASSRPSGSTDTQYF. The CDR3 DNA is TGTGCCAGCAGCCGACCTAGCGGGAGCACAGATACGCAGTATTTT.

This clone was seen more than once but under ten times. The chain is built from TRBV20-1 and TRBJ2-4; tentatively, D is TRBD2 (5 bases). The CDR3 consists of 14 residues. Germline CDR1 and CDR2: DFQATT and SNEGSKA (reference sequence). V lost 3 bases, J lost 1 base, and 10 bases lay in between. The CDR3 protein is CSASRRGAKNIQYF. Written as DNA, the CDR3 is TGCAGTGCTAGTCGTCGGGGTGCCAAAAACATTCAGTACTTC.

The CDR3 coding sequence is TGCGCCAGCAGCAGGGACGGTATATTAAACACTGAAGCTTTCTTT. Translating it yields CASSRDGILNTEAFF. V usage is TRBV5-1 and J usage is TRBJ1-1; TRBD1 might be the D (5 bases). Germline V gene sequence: CDR1 SGHRS, CDR2 YFSETQ. CDR3 length: 15 residues. Trimming removed 4 bases at V and 2 bases at J, with 15 bases between.